Presented here are 7 T cell receptor beta chains from one specimen sequenced in a study of shared clonotypes between healthy human individuals. The protocol was immunoSEQ multiplex PCR, while the TCRdb copy is restricted to in-frame clones and leaves out a portion. Of roughly 680,000 clones detected, 72% appear once; the ten largest clones hold about 1.7%. The specimen sequenced was memory CD4+ T cells sorted from blood. Subset in this sample: CD45RA-negative fraction. The receptors were gathered from a woman in her 30s in good health.

This chain links TRBV5-1 with TRBJ1-1; D is uncertain. The CDR3 length is 16 residues. Trimming took 0 bases from V and 0 from J, leaving 12 bases between them. Germline CDR1 is SGHRS and CDR2 is YFSETQ. The CDR3 bases are TGCGCCAGCAGCTTGGCGACAACCCAGGTGAACACTGAAGCTTTCTTT. Protein product: CASSLATTQVNTEAFF.

The chain recombines TRBV27 with TRBJ1-2, with D possibly TRBD1 on 6 matching bases. The CDR3 consists of 16 residues. Trimming stripped 2 bases from V and 4 bases from J, with 17 bases between. CDR1 and CDR2 (germline): MNHEY, SMNVEV (reference sequence). CDR3 nucleotide sequence: TGTGCCAGCAGTTTAAGACATCAAAGGGGGGGCTATGGCTACACCTTC. It translates to CASSLRHQRGGYGYTF.

This chain uses TRBV5-4 with TRBJ1-1; D possibly corresponds to TRBD1 (6 bases). Germline CDR1 SGHNT, CDR2 YYREEE (reference sequence). This CDR3 region has 14 residues. Deletions cut 4 bases from V and 11 bases from J, with 21 bases between. The DNA of the CDR3 is TGTGCCAGCAGCCGAGTTGGGGGGCTGGATCGGGCTTTCTTT. It translates to CASSRVGGLDRAFF.

This rearrangement joins TRBV28 to TRBJ1-5; tentative D call: TRBD1 (5 bases). The germline V gene has CDR1 MDHEN and CDR2 SYDVKM. This CDR3 comprises 17 residues. V dropped 3 bases and J dropped 1 base, with 16 bases sitting between them. CDR3 protein: CASSFSGLAESNQPQHF. The CDR3 DNA reads as TGTGCCAGCAGTTTTTCGGGGCTGGCGGAGAGCAATCAGCCCCAGCATTTT.

J is TRBJ1-5 and V is TRBV19, with 7 bases that match TRBD1. With 6 bases clipped from V and 0 bases from J, the junction kept 8 bases outside the gene matches. CDR1 LNHDA and CDR2 SQIVND come from the germline V gene (reference sequence). The CDR3 totals 16 residues. In DNA form, the CDR3 reads TGTGCCAGTAGCCGCGACAGGGTGATTAGCAATCAGCCCCAGCATTTT. Translated, it gives CASSRDRVISNQPQHF.

The count of this clone is one. The genes are TRBV5-5 and TRBJ2-2; no clear D gene. Trimming cost V 5 bases and J 7 bases, with 27 bases left between them. CDR3 length equals 18 residues. CDR1 is SGHKS and CDR2 is YYEKEE in the germline V gene (reference sequence). CDR3 in DNA: TGTGCCAGCAGGCCGGACCCGCGAATAGGCCGAACCGGCGGGGAGCTGTTTTTT. Protein: CASRPDPRIGRTGGELFF. The whole variable domain, filled in from reference TRBV5-5 and TRBJ2-2, reads DAGVTQSPTHLIKTRGQQVTLRCSPISGHKSVSWYQQVLGQGPQFIFQYYEKEERGRGNFPDRFSARQFPNYSSELNVNALLLGDSALYLCASRPDPRIGRTGGELFFGEGSRLTVL.

Regarding this clone: Other DNA sequences from this sample encode an identical CDR3 as well. This chain joins TRBV28 and TRBJ2-3; D is unresolved. In germline, CDR1 is MDHEN, CDR2 SYDVKM. The CDR3 spans 13 residues. Trimming took 6 bases from V and 2 from J, leaving 9 bases between them. The CDR3 DNA sequence: TGTGCCAGCAGGGACCGATCCACAGATACGCAGTATTTT. Its protein product is CASRDRSTDTQYF.